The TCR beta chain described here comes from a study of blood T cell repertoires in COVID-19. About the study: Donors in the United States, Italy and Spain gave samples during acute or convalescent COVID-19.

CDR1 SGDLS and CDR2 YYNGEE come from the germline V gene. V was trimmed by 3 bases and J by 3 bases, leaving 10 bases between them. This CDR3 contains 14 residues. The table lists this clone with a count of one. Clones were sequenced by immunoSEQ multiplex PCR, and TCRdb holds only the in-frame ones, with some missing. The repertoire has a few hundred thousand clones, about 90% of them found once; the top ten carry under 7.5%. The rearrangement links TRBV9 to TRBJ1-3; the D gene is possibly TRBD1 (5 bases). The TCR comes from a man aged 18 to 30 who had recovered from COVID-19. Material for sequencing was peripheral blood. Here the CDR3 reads CASSAQGVGNTIYF. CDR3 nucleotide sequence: TGTGCCAGCAGCGCCCAGGGTGTTGGAAACACCATATATTTT.